This T cell receptor (beta chain) is from a study of CD8+CD57+ T cells in acquired aplastic anemia. Study-wide findings and caveats: Sharing between patients and controls was observed for over 25 CD8+ CDR3 sequences.

Profiling that covered TCR beta VDJ and CDR3 relied on genomic DNA as its template. TCRdb independently ran MiXCR on the reads; one entry per CDR3 protein. Of some 120,000 distinct CDR3 sequences in the sample, about 43% are singletons; the top ten hold approximately 2.6%. Selection for sequencing was limited to patients who had shown CD8+CD57+ cell expansion by flow cytometry. Comments on this clonotype: Its antigen is currently unknown.

V lost 6 bases, J lost 2 bases, and 9 bases stayed unmatched. Germline V gene data show CDR1 as MNHNS and CDR2 as SASEGT. The CDR3 has 15 amino acids. This sequence was found in a human donor with aplastic anemia. This chain uses TRBV6-1 with TRBJ2-5; 7 nucleotides agree with TRBD1. Sequenced sample: sorted CD4+, CD8+, or CD8+CD57+ T cells (not recorded which) from PBMCs. CDR3 DNA: TGTGCCAGCAGACCACAGGGGCCCCAACAAGAGACCCAGTACTTC. Translated: CASRPQGPQQETQYF.